Listed here are 27 T cell receptor beta chains from one sample, sequenced in a study of blood T cell repertoires in COVID-19. The table came from immunoSEQ multiplex PCR; TCRdb's copy has only in-frame clones and leaves some out. The sample contains some 500,000 clones, more than 75% of which appear only once. Sequencing input: PBMCs or T cells enriched from blood (not recorded which). These receptors all stem from a woman aged 40 to 50 who had recovered from COVID-19.

This chain connects TRBV30 to TRBJ2-1; TRBD2 matches 10 bases. V gave up 5 bases and J gave up 9 bases; unmatched junction bases: 10. There are 14 residues in the CDR3. Germline V lookup: CDR1 GTSNPN, CDR2 SVGIG (reference sequence). The DNA for the CDR3 is TGTGCCTGGGCAGGGCTAGCGGGAGCTAGTGAGCAGTTCTTC. This translates into CAWAGLAGASEQFF.

The count of this clone is one. This chain joins TRBV18 and TRBJ2-5, with TRBD1 matching 8 bases. CDR1 is KGHSH, CDR2 LQKENI, per germline. The trim removed 0 bases at V and 14 bases at J, leaving 11 bases unmatched. The CDR3 is made up of 14 amino acids. The CDR3 DNA follows: TGTGCCAGCTCACCACCGACAGGGGATCCCTCTCATTACTTC. It translates to CASSPPTGDPSHYF.

This chain links TRBV25-1 with TRBJ1-1, with no clear D. This CDR3 has 13 residues. Looked up from germline, CDR1 is MGHDK and CDR2 is SYGVNS. V was trimmed by 6 bases and J by 0 bases, leaving 8 bases between them. CDR3 DNA: TGTGCCAGCAGGCTCAACATGAACACTGAAGCTTTCTTT. Its translation: CASRLNMNTEAFF.

The chain combines TRBV3-1 (or the pseudogene TRBV3-2) with TRBJ2-3, with 8 positions matching TRBD2. There are 16 residues in the CDR3. Trimming cost V 2 bases and J 2 bases; bases outside gene matches: 6. Germline CDR1 is LGHDT and CDR2 is YNNKEL (reference sequence). The CDR3 DNA reads TGTGCCAGCAGCCAACCAGCGGGAGAGCACACAGATACGCAGTATTTT. Its translation is CASSQPAGEHTDTQYF.

The CDR3 nucleotides are TGTGCCAGTAGTAATGGGGCAGTCTATGGCTACACCTTC. Translated, it gives CASSNGAVYGYTF. The rearrangement joins TRBV19 to TRBJ1-2; the D gene is possibly TRBD1 (5 bases). The germline V gene has CDR1 LNHDA and CDR2 SQIVND (reference sequence). V was pared by 4 bases and J by 4 bases, with 10 bases between. This CDR3 spans 13 amino acids.

This clone was found once. The V call is TRBV11-2, the J call TRBJ1-1; 8 nucleotides line up with TRBD1. The V gene's germline CDR1 is SGHAT and CDR2 FQNNGV. This CDR3 contains 16 residues. V was pared by 1 base and J by 1 base, with 5 bases of the junction left unmatched. DNA of the CDR3: TGTGCCAGCAGCTTAGTTATTGGACAGGGGAACACTGAAGCTTTCTTT. Translating gives CASSLVIGQGNTEAFF.

The chain joins TRBV13 to TRBJ1-2; 7 nucleotides line up with TRBD1. The CDR3 extends over 16 amino acids. From germline, CDR1 is PRHDT and CDR2 FYEKMQ (reference sequence). J was trimmed by 2 bases and V by 3 bases; bases with no gene match: 9. For the CDR3, the DNA is TGTGCCAGCAGCTTCAGGGGGTACGTGGAAAACTATGGCTACACCTTC. Protein sequence: CASSFRGYVENYGYTF.

CDR3 sequence: CSVVLIGLKTGEQYF. The DNA for the CDR3 is TGCAGCGTTGTCCTAATCGGGCTAAAGACGGGGGAGCAGTACTTC. The V gene is TRBV29-1, the J gene TRBJ2-7, with D tentatively TRBD2 (5 bases). The germline V gene encodes CDR1 SQVTM and CDR2 ANQGSEA. The CDR3 runs 15 residues. Trimming pared 4 bases from V and 7 bases from J, leaving 23 bases between.

Comments on this clone: Other DNA sequences in the same sample also yield this CDR3. The V and J genes are TRBV2 and TRBJ1-5, with TRBD1 matching over 11 bases. Germline V gene lookup returns CDR1 SNHLY and CDR2 FYNNEI. J lost 4 bases, V lost 6 bases, and 2 bases had no gene match. There are 14 residues in the CDR3. CDR3 nucleotide sequence: TGTGCCAGCAGCGGGACAGGGGGGAATCAGCCCCAGCATTTT. Translated: CASSGTGGNQPQHF. The complete variable domain, with remaining parts taken from reference TRBV2 and TRBJ1-5, reads EPEVTQTPSHQVTQMGQEVILRCVPISNHLYFYWYRQILGQKVEFLVSFYNNEISEKSEIFDDQFSVERPDGSNFTLKIRSTKLEDSAMYFCASSGTGGNQPQHFGDGTRLSIL.

The rearrangement joins TRBV19 to TRBJ1-5; 7 bases match TRBD1. J was trimmed by 11 bases and V by 5 bases; bases with no gene match: 9. The CDR3 loop spans 13 amino acids. The germline gives CDR1 LNHDA, CDR2 SQIVND (reference sequence). CDR3 in DNA: TGTGCCAGTAGTGGAGGGGGCAGGGAAACCCAGCATTTT. It codes for CASSGGGRETQHF.

The chain recombines TRBV19 with TRBJ1-3, with 7 nucleotides matching TRBD1. Germline CDR1 is LNHDA and CDR2 is SQIVND (reference sequence). The ends lost 0 bases at V and 3 bases at J; junction bases unmatched: 5. This CDR3 region has 16 residues. This chain's CDR3 is CASSIDLGQSGNTIYF. The CDR3 region has the DNA TGTGCCAGTAGTATAGATCTGGGACAGAGTGGAAACACCATATATTTT.

This clone occurred a few times. CDR3 coding DNA: TGTGCCAGCAGCTTGCGGACTGGGTGGGGCGGGGAGCTGTTTTTT. Its protein is CASSLRTGWGGELFF. This chain links TRBV7-9 with TRBJ2-2; a possible D gene is TRBD2 (5 bases). Germline CDR1 reads SEHNR; CDR2 reads FQNEAQ (reference sequence). V lost 3 bases, J lost 7 bases, and 15 bases lay in between. The CDR3 is 15 residues long.

The J gene is TRBJ2-5, the V gene TRBV7-2; D may be TRBD2 (5 bases). Germline loops: CDR1 SGHTA, CDR2 FQGNSA. This CDR3 region has 15 residues. V lost 0 bases, J lost 7 bases, and 15 bases lay in between. CDR3 nucleotide sequence: TGTGCCAGCAGCTTAGCGGTACGAACAGAGGGGACCCAGTACTTC. It encodes CASSLAVRTEGTQYF.

This clone was observed once. This chain uses TRBV7-9 with TRBJ2-5; D possibly corresponds to TRBD2 (5 bases). CDR3 length: 13 residues. The ends were cut back, 5 bases at V and 5 bases at J, with 12 bases in the middle. Per germline, CDR1 SEHNR and CDR2 FQNEAQ (reference sequence). The CDR3 DNA follows: TGTGCCAGCAGCCCAGGCCGCGGGGAGACCCAGTACTTC. Translation: CASSPGRGETQYF.

This clone was observed a single time. The J gene is TRBJ2-5, the V gene TRBV21-1; the D call of TRBD2 is as the table states it, not checked on the DNA. TRBV21-1 is a known pseudogene. This CDR3 spans 13 amino acids. The CDR3 protein is CASSNTEAGTQYF. In DNA, the CDR3 is TGTGCCAGCAGCAATACTGAAGCGGGGACCCAGTACTTC.

This clone was seen only once. The V gene is TRBV10-2, the J gene TRBJ1-1; 8 bases line up with TRBD1. V shed 6 bases, J shed 8 bases, and the junction held 11 bases outside the gene matches. The germline V gene has CDR1 WSHSY and CDR2 SAAADI. CDR3 size: 14 residues. CDR3 amino acids: CASRGGQAILEAFF. DNA for the CDR3: TGCGCCAGCAGGGGGGGACAGGCGATTCTAGAAGCTTTCTTT.

The rearrangement uses TRBV28 and TRBJ2-7; D not certain. The CDR3 runs 11 residues. Looked up from germline, CDR1 is MDHEN and CDR2 is SYDVKM. V was cut by 10 bases and J by 3 bases, with 10 bases left in between. The chain's CDR3 is CATQNYYEQYF. CDR3 in DNA: TGTGCCACCCAGAACTACTACGAGCAGTACTTC.

The chain uses TRBV27 and TRBJ1-1; 7 positions agree with TRBD1. The CDR3 is 15 amino acids. Per the germline V gene, CDR1 is MNHEY and CDR2 is SMNVEV (reference sequence). V shed 3 bases and J 1 base; nucleotides not matched to a gene: 5. CDR3 nucleotides: TGTGCCAGCAGTTTTCTGGACAGGAGGAACACTGAAGCTTTCTTT. It encodes CASSFLDRRNTEAFF.

This clone has a single count. The chain couples TRBV4-1 to TRBJ2-2, with D uncertain. CDR1 MGHRA and CDR2 YSYEKL come from the germline V gene. This CDR3 comprises 13 residues. The V end lost 3 bases, the J end lost 6 bases, and 8 bases lay between the germline ends. The CDR3 region has the DNA TGCGCCAGCAGCCATAGCACGGCCGGGGAGCTGTTTTTT. Translating gives CASSHSTAGELFF.

As concerns this clone: The sample contains more than one DNA sequence encoding this CDR3. The rearrangement uses TRBV6-5 and TRBJ2-7, with 10 bases lining up with TRBD1. The CDR3 covers 14 residues. V dropped 5 bases and J dropped 3; count of bases not matched to a gene: 4. CDR1 and CDR2 (germline): MNHEY, SVGAGI. DNA for the CDR3: TGTGCCAGCAGTACTGGACAGGGGGTCTACGAGCAGTACTTC. Residues: CASSTGQGVYEQYF.

This chain connects TRBV7-9 to TRBJ2-3; weak D call: TRBD2 (7 bases). The CDR3 has 14 amino acids. Germline loops: CDR1 SEHNR, CDR2 FQNEAQ (reference sequence). The V end lost 4 bases, the J end lost 6 bases, and 14 bases lay between the germline ends. DNA of the CDR3: TGTGCCAGCAGCTCGTACGGGGGGCCGGATACGCAGTATTTT. It encodes CASSSYGGPDTQYF.

There are a few counts of this clone. At the DNA level, this CDR3 is encoded by other sequences in the same sample as well. The rearrangement joins TRBV9 to TRBJ1-1; TRBD1 aligns across 8 bases. V lost 1 base to trimming and J lost 1 base; unmatched junction nucleotides: 0. In germline, CDR1 is SGDLS, CDR2 YYNGEE. This CDR3 has 14 amino acids. The CDR3: CASSVTGGNTEAFF. CDR3 nucleotides: TGTGCCAGCAGCGTAACAGGGGGGAACACTGAAGCTTTCTTT.

Only one count was recorded for this clone. The rearrangement links TRBV11-3 to TRBJ2-5; D perhaps matches TRBD2 (6 bases). Germline V gives CDR1 SGHNT, CDR2 YENEEA. The CDR3 loop spans 15 amino acids. The ends were cut back, 0 bases at V and 2 bases at J, with 10 bases in the middle. In DNA form, the CDR3 reads TGTGCCAGCAGCTTAGACCGGGAGTGGCAAGAGACCCAGTACTTC. Amino acids: CASSLDREWQETQYF.

The rearrangement joins TRBV7-2 to TRBJ2-7, with D perhaps TRBD2 (5 bases). The CDR3 covers 15 residues. Trimming left V 2 bases short and J 1 base short, with 12 bases between. Germline CDR1 and CDR2: SGHTA and FQGNSA. The CDR3 nucleotides read TGTGCCAGCAGCTTAATCGGTCGGGGATCCTACGAGCAGTACTTC. It encodes CASSLIGRGSYEQYF.

This sequence joins TRBV6-2 or TRBV6-3 and TRBJ2-7; 8 bases map to TRBD2. The CDR3 has 14 amino acids. Losses at the gene ends were 5 bases for V and 2 bases for J; bases not matched to a gene: 5. Germline V gene lookup returns CDR1 MNHEY and CDR2 SVGEGT. CDR3 DNA: TGTGCCAGCAGTCCGACTAGCGCAACCTACGAGCAGTACTTC. It specifies CASSPTSATYEQYF.

This chain uses TRBV18 with TRBJ1-1; perhaps TRBD1 as D (6 bases). The CDR3 loop spans 16 amino acids. The V end was cut by 6 bases, the J end by 4 bases, with 21 bases between. CDR1 and CDR2 from the germline V gene are KGHSH and LQKENI. The CDR3 loop is CASSQTTPGATTEAFF. The CDR3, as DNA: TGTGCCAGCTCGCAAACCACCCCAGGGGCGACCACTGAAGCTTTCTTT.

This clone has a single count. Within the sample, other DNA sequences also encode this same CDR3. The chain has TRBV6-5 and TRBJ1-2, with D maybe TRBD1 (5 bases). This CDR3 is built from 14 residues. V was trimmed by 6 bases and J by 3 bases, leaving 14 bases between them. The germline CDR1 and CDR2 sequences are MNHEY and SVGAGI. The CDR3 loop reads CASSYRGGDYGYTF. The CDR3 DNA follows: TGTGCCAGCAGCTATCGGGGGGGAGACTATGGCTACACCTTC.